This note documents a single TCR beta chain sequence. No antigen is known for it. One junction end does not reproduce the germline sequence, and a read error may be involved. The data belong to a study of tumor and adjacent non-tumor tissue in lung cancer. Study at large: Stage I to III disease affected ten to eleven men and about five women aged roughly 31 to 85. Study-wide results and limits: Tumor TCR diversity, when higher, was linked to shorter survival. Compared with tumor, normal lung showed significantly lower TCR diversity. In normal lung, the top 100 clones were significantly more dominant than in tumor.

The library came from three nested PCR rounds adapted from ARM-PCR protocols. Each CDR3 protein gets one entry after TCRdb re-called the multiplex PCR reads with MiXCR. The table lists fewer than 100,000 distinct CDR3 sequences, approximately 72% of them singletons, with approximately 9% in the top ten. The germline V gene encodes CDR1 SGHAT and CDR2 FQNNGV. The CDR3 is 15 amino acids. No cell sorting was done before RNA was extracted from the tissue. Sequencing was done on a sample of lung tumor tissue. This TCR was sampled from a woman aged 40 to 49 with non-small cell lung cancer. The rearrangement uses TRBV11-2 and TRBJ2-7; D not certain. The CDR3 coding sequence is TGTGCCGGCAGCCCTTTGTGGTGGGCCAACTACGAGCAGTACTTC. The encoded protein is CAGSPLWWANYEQYF.